These 3 T cell receptor beta chains came from one sample sequenced in a study of blood T cell repertoires in COVID-19. Generated by immunoSEQ multiplex PCR, the TCRdb table keeps only in-frame clones and is missing some. The sample includes 45,000 to 70,000 clones, about 90% of them seen just once. Sequencing was done on a sample of peripheral blood. The receptor set was obtained from a woman older than 75 with COVID-19, enrolled during active disease.

The chain uses TRBV10-3 and TRBJ2-1; the match to TRBD2 covers 12 bases. Germline V gives CDR1 ENHRY, CDR2 SYGVKD. There are 18 residues in the CDR3. Unmatched junction bases numbered 10, after V lost 2 bases and J lost 5 bases. DNA for the CDR3: TGTGCCATCAGTGAGAGGCGGCTAGCGGGGGGGCCGGACAATGAGCAGTTCTTC. This gives the protein CAISERRLAGGPDNEQFF.

The CDR3, as DNA: TGTGCCAGCAGTGAGAATACAGGGAAGGCCTACGAGCAGTACTTC. Amino acids: CASSENTGKAYEQYF. This chain uses TRBV6-2 or TRBV6-3 with TRBJ2-7, with D possibly being TRBD1 (6 bases). This CDR3 region has 15 residues. Germline lookup yields CDR1 MNHEY and CDR2 SVGEGT. V was cut by 5 bases and J by 2 bases, with 16 bases left in between.

The genes are TRBV5-5 and TRBJ2-1; 12 nucleotides align to TRBD1. CDR1 SGHKS and CDR2 YYEKEE come from the germline V gene (reference sequence). This CDR3 region has 15 residues. The V segment lost 4 bases and the J segment 9 bases; nucleotides outside the gene matches: 8. As DNA, the CDR3 is TGTGCCAGCAGCATCTCCGGGACAGGGGGCACTGAGCAGTTCTTC. It yields the protein CASSISGTGGTEQFF. The whole variable domain, remainder taken from reference TRBV5-5 and TRBJ2-1, is DAGVTQSPTHLIKTRGQQVTLRCSPISGHKSVSWYQQVLGQGPQFIFQYYEKEERGRGNFPDRFSARQFPNYSSELNVNALLLGDSALYLCASSISGTGGTEQFFGPGTRLTVL.